This T cell receptor beta chain was captured in a study of blood T cell repertoires in COVID-19. Enrolled through a virtual design, the participants were between roughly 18 and 89 years of age and came from 24 US areas. Two negative PCRs, clearance, or symptom resolution had been documented for recovered Cohort 3 donors. Unmatched junction bases numbered 6, after V lost 0 bases and J lost 6 bases. The germline gives CDR1 SGHRS, CDR2 YFSETQ. This CDR3 spans 14 amino acids. The repertoire was sequenced with immunoSEQ multiplex PCR; TCRdb's copy has only in-frame clones and lacks some. The table shows around 250,000 clones, with 70% to 85% occurring only once.

The chain couples TRBV5-1 to TRBJ2-7; 7 nucleotides agree with TRBD2. The sequence was obtained from a man in his forties or fifties who had recovered from COVID-19. Material for sequencing was PBMCs or T cells enriched from blood (not recorded which). Here the CDR3 DNA reads TGCGCCAGCAGCTTGGTGGGAGGGGCTCTCGAGCAGTACTTC. As protein: CASSLVGGALEQYF.